Below, 18 T cell receptor beta chains from the same sample are listed, as sequenced in a study of shared clonotypes between healthy human individuals. The data were produced by immunoSEQ multiplex PCR, yet TCRdb's version contains in-frame clones alone and is incomplete. The sample has under 1,100,000 clones, 70% to 80% seen once. Sample: memory CD4+ T cells sorted from blood. The subset was: CD45RA-negative fraction. These receptors came from a young man in good health.

V is TRBV11-2 and J is TRBJ2-5; TRBD1 matches 8 bases. CDR3 length: 16 amino acids. The V gene's germline CDR1 is SGHAT and CDR2 FQNNGV. Trimming at V came to 5 bases and at J to 0 bases, leaving 8 bases not matched to a gene. CDR3 protein: CASSRAVRGHQETQYF. CDR3 bases: TGTGCCAGCAGCCGGGCTGTCAGGGGGCACCAAGAGACCCAGTACTTC.

The chain couples TRBV18 to TRBJ1-2; 7 bases are shared with TRBD1. V lost 3 bases to trimming and J lost 2 bases; unmatched junction nucleotides: 3. The CDR3 totals 14 residues. The germline V gene has CDR1 KGHSH and CDR2 LQKENI. CDR3 amino acids: CASSPGQDNYGYTF. In DNA form, the CDR3 reads TGTGCCAGCTCACCCGGACAGGACAACTATGGCTACACCTTC.

The chain links TRBV30 to TRBJ2-5, with D possibly matching TRBD2 (5 bases). The germline CDR1 and CDR2 sequences are GTSNPN and SVGIG (reference sequence). The CDR3 runs to 15 residues. The V end lost 1 base, the J end lost 5 bases, and 17 bases lay between the germline ends. The CDR3 sequence: CAWSALAGGAETQYF. The CDR3 DNA follows: TGTGCCTGGAGTGCCCTAGCAGGAGGAGCCGAGACCCAGTACTTC. The variable domain in full, completed from reference TRBV30 and TRBJ2-5, reads SQTIHQWPATLVQPVGSPLSLECTVEGTSNPNLYWYRQAAGRGLQLLFYSVGIGQISSEVPQNLSASRPQDRQFILSSKKLLLSDSGFYLCAWSALAGGAETQYFGPGTRLLVL.

V usage is TRBV4-1 and J usage is TRBJ2-7, with 9 bases fitting TRBD1. In germline, CDR1 is MGHRA, CDR2 YSYEKL. This CDR3 is built from 15 residues. The J segment lost 2 bases and the V segment lost 1 base, leaving 3 bases of the junction unmatched. The CDR3 spells CASSQVGQGTYEQYF. The CDR3 DNA is TGCGCCAGCAGCCAAGTGGGACAGGGAACCTACGAGCAGTACTTC.

The V gene is TRBV2, the J gene TRBJ1-5, with D maybe TRBD1 (6 bases). Germline loops: CDR1 SNHLY, CDR2 FYNNEI. With 3 bases removed from V and 6 bases from J, the gap between germline ends came to 9 bases. The CDR3 has 13 amino acids. The CDR3 loop reads CASSDQGRQPQHF. The DNA for the CDR3 is TGTGCCAGCAGTGATCAGGGGCGTCAGCCCCAGCATTTT. The entire variable domain, with the rest obtained from reference TRBV2 and TRBJ1-5, is as follows: EPEVTQTPSHQVTQMGQEVILRCVPISNHLYFYWYRQILGQKVEFLVSFYNNEISEKSEIFDDQFSVERPDGSNFTLKIRSTKLEDSAMYFCASSDQGRQPQHFGDGTRLSIL.

Concerning this clone: Other nucleotide sequences in the sample specify the same CDR3. The chain couples TRBV5-1 to TRBJ1-2; D is possibly TRBD1 (5 bases). This CDR3 has 13 amino acids. Trimming removed 0 bases from V and 8 bases from J, with 11 bases in between. Germline V gives CDR1 SGHRS, CDR2 YFSETQ. The CDR3 reads CASSLDQGRGYTF. The CDR3 DNA sequence: TGCGCCAGCAGCTTGGACCAGGGTCGGGGCTACACCTTC.

This clone appeared a few times. Other DNA sequences within the sample encode an identical CDR3. The CDR3: CASSSGQIMNTEAFF. The CDR3 bases are TGTGCCAGCAGTTCGGGACAGATTATGAACACTGAAGCTTTCTTT. The chain joins TRBV27 to TRBJ1-1; the match to TRBD1 covers 7 bases. The junction had 5 bases not matched to a gene; V was cut back by 4 bases and J by 0 bases. Germline V gene sequence: CDR1 MNHEY, CDR2 SMNVEV (reference sequence). This CDR3 region has 15 residues.

The sample holds a few counts of this clone. The chain recombines TRBV19 with TRBJ1-6; D is possibly TRBD1 (6 bases). V was shortened by 7 bases and J by 6 bases, with 10 bases between the two germline ends. Per the germline V gene, CDR1 is LNHDA and CDR2 is SQIVND (reference sequence). This CDR3 spans 13 amino acids. Here the CDR3 DNA reads TGTGCCAGTAAGGGACATAGTAATTCACCCCTCCACTTT. Translating it yields CASKGHSNSPLHF.

This CDR3 is CASSKTGGGQETQYF. CDR3 sequence (DNA): TGTGCCAGCAGTAAGACAGGGGGCGGTCAAGAGACCCAGTACTTC. The chain carries TRBV6-5 and TRBJ2-5; 10 bases fit TRBD1. Germline loops: CDR1 MNHEY, CDR2 SVGAGI. V shed 5 bases, J shed 2 bases, and the junction held 5 bases outside the gene matches. The CDR3 loop spans 15 amino acids.

This clone appeared a single time. V usage is TRBV5-6 and J usage is TRBJ2-2; unclear D gene. This CDR3 region has 13 residues. CDR1 SGHDT and CDR2 YYEEEE come from the germline V gene. V was cut by 0 bases and J by 3 bases, with 3 bases left in between. CDR3: CASSLGHTGELFF. CDR3 bases: TGTGCCAGCAGCTTGGGGCACACCGGGGAGCTGTTTTTT.

The chain recombines TRBV29-1 with TRBJ1-1, with D perhaps matching TRBD1 (5 bases). The CDR3 has 13 amino acids. Trimming left V 6 bases short and J 1 base short, with 12 bases between. Germline CDR1 reads SQVTM; CDR2 reads ANQGSEA. For the CDR3, the DNA is TGCAGCGTCACACAGGCCACGAACACTGAAGCTTTCTTT. This sequence encodes CSVTQATNTEAFF.

V is TRBV12-5 and J is TRBJ2-5; tentatively, D is TRBD1 or TRBD2 (5 bases each). V lost 2 bases, J lost 5 bases, and 9 bases lay in between. This CDR3 is built from 13 residues. Germline CDR1 LGHNT, CDR2 FRNRAP. The CDR3 sequence: CASGLSGQETQYF. CDR3 DNA sequence: TGTGCTAGTGGTTTGTCGGGGCAGGAGACCCAGTACTTC.

This chain joins TRBV6-5 and TRBJ1-1, with D unclear. V was trimmed by 1 base and J by 10 bases, leaving 13 bases between them. The germline V gene encodes CDR1 MNHEY and CDR2 SVGAGI. The CDR3 sequence is 13 residues long. Here the CDR3 DNA reads TGTGCCAGCAGTTACTTCGAGGGTATAGGAGCTTTCTTT. Its protein is CASSYFEGIGAFF.

This clone has just a few counts. This chain joins TRBV4-3 and TRBJ2-1; D not certain. Germline CDR1 and CDR2: LGHNA and YSLEER. The CDR3 loop spans 14 amino acids. Trimming pared 4 bases from V and 5 bases from J, leaving 12 bases between. CDR3 sequence: CASSRAVMNNEQFF. CDR3 in DNA: TGCGCCAGCAGCCGGGCCGTCATGAACAATGAGCAGTTCTTC.

The chain uses TRBV15 and TRBJ2-3; possible D gene TRBD2, 7 bases. Germline CDR1 LNHNV, CDR2 YYDKDF (reference sequence). The CDR3 consists of 14 residues. The V gene lost 7 bases and the J gene lost 5 bases, with 16 bases spanning the gap. The DNA of the CDR3 is TGTGCCACCACCGAGGGGGGGCGCGTAGATACGCAGTATTTT. Its translation is CATTEGGRVDTQYF.

The chain recombines TRBV7-6 with TRBJ2-1; a weak D match, TRBD2 (6 bases). The CDR3 extends over 15 amino acids. Germline V gene sequence: CDR1 SGHVS, CDR2 FNYEAQ. V was shortened by 3 bases and J by 8 bases, with 17 bases between the two germline ends. This chain's CDR3 is CASSFGTGWYDEQFF. The CDR3 DNA is TGTGCCAGCAGCTTCGGGACTGGATGGTACGATGAGCAGTTCTTC. Full variable domain (rest looked up from reference TRBV7-6 and TRBJ2-1): GAGVSQSPRYKVTKRGQDVALRCDPISGHVSLYWYRQALGQGPEFLTYFNYEAQQDKSGLPNDRFSAERPEGSISTLTIQRTEQRDSAMYRCASSFGTGWYDEQFFGPGTRLTVL.

J is TRBJ1-4 and V is TRBV5-1, with D possibly TRBD1 on 6 matching bases. This CDR3 has 15 amino acids. Trimming took 4 bases from V and 3 from J, leaving 13 bases between them. The germline V gene has CDR1 SGHRS and CDR2 YFSETQ. CDR3 nucleotide sequence: TGCGCCAGCAGCCCGGGTGGGGGCCCTAATGAAAAACTGTTTTTT. Its protein is CASSPGGGPNEKLFF.

The sample holds many counts of this clone. The gene calls are TRBV2 and TRBJ2-1; 7 bases line up with TRBD2. J gave up 7 bases and V 4 bases, and 19 bases lay outside the gene matches. Germline V lookup: CDR1 SNHLY, CDR2 FYNNEI. This CDR3 is 18 amino acids long. The CDR3 loop is CASSGWASGGLITNEQFF. DNA of the CDR3: TGTGCCAGCAGTGGGTGGGCTAGCGGAGGACTCATAACGAATGAGCAGTTCTTC.